The clone carrying this T cell receptor (beta chain) was seen once. Its specificity is unknown. This sample is drawn from a study of CD8+ T cells in alopecia areata. About the study: Affected scalp percentage determined the severity score of treated patients.

Specified treatment: oral pan-JAK inhibitor, 5-10 mg twice daily. The length of the CDR3 is 11 residues. Germline loops: CDR1 SQVTM, CDR2 ANQGSEA. V lost 4 bases and J 4 bases, leaving 7 bases between the germline ends. As the sequencing template, cDNA was produced by extracting RNA and reverse transcribing it. Repertoires were generated with immunoSEQ multiplex PCR, while TCRdb's copy carries only in-frame clones and drops some. The sample has approximately 110,000 clones; 55% to 60% are singletons. Findings and caveats of the study: For lesional scalp, especially alopecia totalis/universalis, clonality was higher than in normal scalp. Scalp sample data also include resident alphabeta T cells from normal skin.

J is TRBJ2-5 and V is TRBV29-1; tentative D call: TRBD1 (5 bases). The starting material was CD4+ T cells sorted from blood, obtained at week 24, from a patient treated with tofacitinib. The receptor's source is a human donor with alopecia areata. The CDR3 loop reads CSVAQGETQYF. CDR3 sequence (DNA): TGCAGCGTTGCGCAGGGAGAGACCCAGTACTTC.